Below are 3 T cell receptor beta chains sequenced from a single sample in a study of blood T cell repertoires in COVID-19. TCRdb's copy holds only in-frame clones and misses some; the assay was immunoSEQ multiplex PCR. This sample has around 200,000 clones; around 82% occur once, and the top ten carry over 2%. The sequenced material came from peripheral blood. The receptors derive from a human donor with acute or convalescent COVID-19. The donor label of this sample is uncertain.

This clone has more than one count but fewer than ten. The CDR3 sequence is CASSQQGNPRDSPLHF. CDR3 sequence (DNA): TGTGCCAGCAGCCAGCAGGGGAACCCGAGGGATTCACCCCTCCACTTT. V and J are TRBV9 and TRBJ1-6; tentatively, D is TRBD1 (6 bases). In germline, CDR1 is SGDLS, CDR2 YYNGEE. V was clipped by 4 bases and J by 8 bases, with 19 bases between them. The CDR3 is made up of 16 amino acids.

The chain employs TRBV27 and TRBJ2-2; the match to TRBD2 covers 11 bases. The germline CDR1 and CDR2 sequences are MNHEY and SMNVEV (reference sequence). Trimming removed 4 bases from V and 6 bases from J; junction bases left unmatched: 7. CDR3 length: 16 residues. The CDR3 DNA sequence: TGTGCCAGCAGTTCCCTCGGTAGCGGGGGGGCCGGGGAGCTGTTTTTT. It encodes CASSSLGSGGAGELFF.

The chain has TRBV6-2 or TRBV6-3 and TRBJ1-5, with 10 bases identical to TRBD1. In germline, CDR1 is MNHEY, CDR2 SVGEGT. This CDR3 is built from 17 residues. After removal of 0 bases from V and 3 bases from J, the junction contained 5 bases not matched to a gene. The CDR3 DNA follows: TGTGCCAGCAGTTACTCTTCGGGACAGGGGATCAATCAGCCCCAGCATTTT. This codes for CASSYSSGQGINQPQHF.